The clone carrying this T cell receptor (beta chain) was found once. V gave up 2 bases and J gave up 9 bases, with 11 bases separating them. The CDR3 is 13 amino acids. These data originate in a study of blood T cell repertoires in COVID-19. Study details: The United States, Italy and Spain were the sources of the acute and convalescent COVID-19 samples.

The data were produced by immunoSEQ multiplex PCR, yet TCRdb's version contains in-frame clones alone and is incomplete. The sample lists some 120,000 clones, roughly 85% seen once, with around 4% in the top ten. The chain couples TRBV12-3 or TRBV12-4 to TRBJ2-1; D gene uncertain. This TCR came from a human donor in a cohort sampled during active COVID-19. The specimen sequenced was peripheral blood. CDR3 nucleotides: TGTGCCAGCAGTTTATCGCGAGTCACTGAGCAGTTCTTC. It encodes CASSLSRVTEQFF.